A selection of T cell receptor beta chains follows, all from one sample in a study of T cells in Graves' hyperthyroidism and ophthalmopathy. TCRdb used MiXCR to reprocess the multiplex PCR reads, holding one entry per CDR3 protein. The sample has 300,000 or so distinct CDR3 sequences, about 18% seen once; the top ten hold about 51%. Sample: blood. The origin of the receptors is a woman aged 60-75 years with Graves' ophthalmopathy. Both conserved end residues are part of each CDR3. Each record gives: CDR3 DNA, CDR3 protein, D gene, J gene, clone size, V gene. The D gene is left open where the match is weak. Not all rows give a size; the values are once, few, many and, for expanded clones, a class.

CDR3 DNA: TGCGCCAGCAGCCCAATCCCCCGCTCTGGGTCGAATACGCAGTATTTT
CDR3 protein: CASSPIPRSGSNTQYF
D gene: NA
J gene: TRBJ2-3
clone size: NA
V gene: TRBV5-1

CDR3 DNA: TGTGCCAGCAGTTACTCGTTAAGCCCCGCAAGAAACGGGGAGCTGTTTTTT
CDR3 protein: CASSYSLSPARNGELFF
D gene: NA
J gene: TRBJ2-2
clone size: NA
V gene: TRBV6-5

CDR3 DNA: TGTGCCAGCAGCCAGGACAGGGTGTCCTACGAGCAGTACTTC
CDR3 protein: CASSQDRVSYEQYF
D gene: TRBD1
J gene: TRBJ2-7
clone size: NA
V gene: TRBV3-1

CDR3 DNA: TGTGCCAGCAGCCCGACAGGGGGCAATCAGCCCCAGCATTTT
CDR3 protein: CASSPTGGNQPQHF
D gene: TRBD1
J gene: TRBJ1-5
clone size: many
V gene: TRBV7-9

CDR3 DNA: TGCGCCAGCAGCTTCGGGGTTGGGGACGAGCAGTACTTC
CDR3 protein: CASSFGVGDEQYF
D gene: NA
J gene: TRBJ2-7
clone size: NA
V gene: TRBV5-1

CDR3 DNA: TGTGCCAGCAGCGTAAGCGGGGCCTCCTACGAGCAGTACTTC
CDR3 protein: CASSVSGASYEQYF
D gene: TRBD2
J gene: TRBJ2-7
clone size: many
V gene: TRBV7-2

CDR3 DNA: TGTGCCAGCAGTGGACAGGGGGGCGCAACTAATGAAAAACTGTTTTTT
CDR3 protein: CASSGQGGATNEKLFF
D gene: TRBD1
J gene: TRBJ1-4
clone size: many
V gene: TRBV6-1

CDR3 DNA: TGTGCCAGCAGCTTAGATCCCGGATTTAATTCACCCCTCCACTTT
CDR3 protein: CASSLDPGFNSPLHF
D gene: NA
J gene: TRBJ1-6
clone size: many
V gene: TRBV11-2

CDR3 DNA: TGTGCCATCAGTGAGTCGGAGGGGGGAGGTGACTATGGCTACACCTTC
CDR3 protein: CAISESEGGGDYGYTF
D gene: NA
J gene: TRBJ1-2
clone size: few
V gene: TRBV10-3

CDR3 DNA: TGCAGTGCTAAAAAGGGGGGGACAAGCGGCTACACCTTC
CDR3 protein: CSAKKGGTSGYTF
D gene: NA
J gene: TRBJ1-2
clone size: NA
V gene: TRBV20-1

CDR3 DNA: TGTGCCAGCAGTCGTGGGGGACTAGATGCAGATACGCAGTATTTT
CDR3 protein: CASSRGGLDADTQYF
D gene: TRBD2
J gene: TRBJ2-3
clone size: few
V gene: TRBV6-5

CDR3 DNA: TGTGCCAGCAGCTTAGACCGCCAGGGGTACGAGACCCAGTACTTC
CDR3 protein: CASSLDRQGYETQYF
D gene: NA
J gene: TRBJ2-5
clone size: many
V gene: TRBV7-2

CDR3 DNA: TGTGCCAGTAGTATGGGACAGGCTCAGCCCCAGCATTTT
CDR3 protein: CASSMGQAQPQHF
D gene: TRBD1
J gene: TRBJ1-5
clone size: NA
V gene: TRBV19

CDR3 DNA: TGTGCCAGCAGAGAGACAGGCAACTATGGCTACACCTTC
CDR3 protein: CASRETGNYGYTF
D gene: NA
J gene: TRBJ1-2
clone size: many
V gene: TRBV28

CDR3 DNA: TGCAGTGCCCCAGGGGTCAGGGGCCGAAATGAAAAACTGTTTTTT
CDR3 protein: CSAPGVRGRNEKLFF
D gene: NA
J gene: TRBJ1-4
clone size: few
V gene: TRBV20-1

CDR3 DNA: TGTGCCAGTGGGGGGCCACTCCGTTCCTACGAGCAGTACTTC
CDR3 protein: CASGGPLRSYEQYF
D gene: NA
J gene: TRBJ2-7
clone size: NA
V gene: TRBV7-2

CDR3 DNA: TGTGCCAGCACCGATGAGGTGGCGGGAGTTCACGATACGCAGTATTTT
CDR3 protein: CASTDEVAGVHDTQYF
D gene: TRBD2
J gene: TRBJ2-3
clone size: many
V gene: TRBV6-1

CDR3 DNA: TGCAGTGCTAGCAGGGTAATGACTGAAGCTTTCTTT
CDR3 protein: CSASRVMTEAFF
D gene: NA
J gene: TRBJ1-1
clone size: NA
V gene: TRBV20-1

CDR3 DNA: TGTGCCAGCAGCTTAGGGGCCAGGGAGGCTCAGCCCCAGCATTTT
CDR3 protein: CASSLGAREAQPQHF
D gene: NA
J gene: TRBJ1-5
clone size: many
V gene: TRBV7-2

CDR3 DNA: TGCAGTGCTAGATCGCGGGGGATGGGGCAGTACGAGCAGTACTTC
CDR3 protein: CSARSRGMGQYEQYF
D gene: TRBD2
J gene: TRBJ2-7
clone size: many
V gene: TRBV20-1

CDR3 DNA: TGTGCCAGCAGCTTCAGGGTAAATCAGCCCCAGCATTTT
CDR3 protein: CASSFRVNQPQHF
D gene: NA
J gene: TRBJ1-5
clone size: many
V gene: TRBV7-6

CDR3 DNA: TGTGCCAGCAGTGAGGACAGCCCGAGCACAGATACGCAGTATTTT
CDR3 protein: CASSEDSPSTDTQYF
D gene: NA
J gene: TRBJ2-3
clone size: many
V gene: TRBV2

CDR3 DNA: TGTGCCAGCAGCGTAGCGCCCGGGACTTTAAACATTCAGTACTTC
CDR3 protein: CASSVAPGTLNIQYF
D gene: NA
J gene: TRBJ2-4
clone size: many
V gene: TRBV9

CDR3 DNA: TGTGCCAGCAGCTTGCACATCCAAGAGACCCAGTACTTC
CDR3 protein: CASSLHIQETQYF
D gene: NA
J gene: TRBJ2-5
clone size: NA
V gene: TRBV5-4

CDR3 DNA: TGTGCCAGCAGCCAAGGGGAGTCAGCAGGCCACTTC
CDR3 protein: CASSQGESAGHF
D gene: NA
J gene: TRBJ2-5
clone size: NA
V gene: TRBV3-1

CDR3 DNA: TGTGCCAGCAGTGAAGCCGTCTACGGATCCACAGATACGCAGTATTTT
CDR3 protein: CASSEAVYGSTDTQYF
D gene: NA
J gene: TRBJ2-3
clone size: many
V gene: TRBV6-1

CDR3 DNA: TGTGCCAGCAGCCAAGCCGGGACAGGGGTTGAGACGCAGTATTTT
CDR3 protein: CASSQAGTGVETQYF
D gene: TRBD1
J gene: TRBJ2-3
clone size: many
V gene: TRBV14

CDR3 DNA: TGCAGTGCTAGAGGCCCGGGTGGCCTCTCTGGAAACACCATATATTTT
CDR3 protein: CSARGPGGLSGNTIYF
D gene: NA
J gene: TRBJ1-3
clone size: NA
V gene: TRBV20-1

CDR3 DNA: TGCGCCAGCAGCTTGGAAGACGATACGCAGTATTTT
CDR3 protein: CASSLEDDTQYF
D gene: NA
J gene: TRBJ2-3
clone size: many
V gene: TRBV5-1

CDR3 DNA: TGTGCCAGCAGTGTCTCAGGGGGAACAGATACGCAGTATTTT
CDR3 protein: CASSVSGGTDTQYF
D gene: TRBD1
J gene: TRBJ2-3
clone size: NA
V gene: TRBV12-3/TRBV12-4

CDR3 DNA: TGCGCCAGCAGTCAGGGCCCGGGAGGCCTGGCGGGTGGCTACACCTTC
CDR3 protein: CASSQGPGGLAGGYTF
D gene: NA
J gene: TRBJ1-2
clone size: many
V gene: TRBV10-2

CDR3 DNA: TGTGCCAGCAGTGGGTCATCAACTAGTTCACCCCTCCACTTT
CDR3 protein: CASSGSSTSSPLHF
D gene: NA
J gene: TRBJ1-6
clone size: NA
V gene: TRBV25-1

CDR3 DNA: TGTGCCATCAGGAGGGGTAATGAGCAGTTCTTC
CDR3 protein: CAIRRGNEQFF
D gene: NA
J gene: TRBJ2-1
clone size: many
V gene: TRBV10-3

CDR3 DNA: TGTGCCAGCAGCGCACAGGCGGGTGATGAAAAACTGTTTTTT
CDR3 protein: CASSAQAGDEKLFF
D gene: NA
J gene: TRBJ1-4
clone size: few
V gene: TRBV6-1

CDR3 DNA: TGCGCCAGCAGCTTGGGAGAGAACTCCTACAATGAGCAGTTCTTC
CDR3 protein: CASSLGENSYNEQFF
D gene: NA
J gene: TRBJ2-1
clone size: many
V gene: TRBV5-1

CDR3 DNA: TGTGCCAGCAGCTTAGCGGGACAGGGGTACAATGAGCAGTTCTTC
CDR3 protein: CASSLAGQGYNEQFF
D gene: TRBD1
J gene: TRBJ2-1
clone size: many
V gene: TRBV7-2

CDR3 DNA: TGTGCCAGCATCCCGGGACAGGGGTTGGACAATGAGCAGTTCTTC
CDR3 protein: CASIPGQGLDNEQFF
D gene: TRBD1
J gene: TRBJ2-1
clone size: few
V gene: TRBV5-5

CDR3 DNA: TGTGCCAGCAGTTTAGCGGGAGATACAGATACGCAGTATTTT
CDR3 protein: CASSLAGDTDTQYF
D gene: TRBD2
J gene: TRBJ2-3
clone size: many
V gene: TRBV27

CDR3 DNA: TGTGCCAGCCCAGAACAGAGCACAGATACGCAGTATTTT
CDR3 protein: CASPEQSTDTQYF
D gene: NA
J gene: TRBJ2-3
clone size: many
V gene: TRBV18

CDR3 DNA: TGTGCCAGCAGCACCCTCGGGGCCACGTTTAATACGCAGTATTTT
CDR3 protein: CASSTLGATFNTQYF
D gene: NA
J gene: TRBJ2-3
clone size: NA
V gene: TRBV7-9

CDR3 DNA: TGTGCCAGCAGCGCCGGGACAATGACCCCCTACGAGCAGTACTTC
CDR3 protein: CASSAGTMTPYEQYF
D gene: NA
J gene: TRBJ2-7
clone size: many
V gene: TRBV28

CDR3 DNA: TGCGCCAGCAGCTTGGTAACCATACAAGAGACCCAGTACTTC
CDR3 protein: CASSLVTIQETQYF
D gene: NA
J gene: TRBJ2-5
clone size: many
V gene: TRBV5-1

CDR3 DNA: TGTGCCTGGAGTGAAAGGGAGAATCAGCCCCAGCATTTT
CDR3 protein: CAWSERENQPQHF
D gene: NA
J gene: TRBJ1-5
clone size: many
V gene: TRBV30

CDR3 DNA: TGTGCCAGCAGTCTACCTCTCTGGACCGCGACAGATACGCAGTATTTT
CDR3 protein: CASSLPLWTATDTQYF
D gene: NA
J gene: TRBJ2-3
clone size: NA
V gene: TRBV28

CDR3 DNA: TGCAGTGCTAGAGATGGGTGGAGCCTCTACATAAACGAGCAGTACTTC
CDR3 protein: CSARDGWSLYINEQYF
D gene: NA
J gene: TRBJ2-7
clone size: many
V gene: TRBV20-1

CDR3 DNA: TGTGCCAGCAGTTTATTGGACAGCCAAGAGACCCAGTACTTC
CDR3 protein: CASSLLDSQETQYF
D gene: NA
J gene: TRBJ2-5
clone size: few
V gene: TRBV27

CDR3 DNA: TGTGCCAGCAGTCCTACCTTCGGGACAGGGTACGAGCAGTACTTC
CDR3 protein: CASSPTFGTGYEQYF
D gene: TRBD1
J gene: TRBJ2-7
clone size: NA
V gene: TRBV7-9

CDR3 DNA: TGTGCCAGCAGCGGGACAGGTTATGAAAAACTGTTTTTT
CDR3 protein: CASSGTGYEKLFF
D gene: TRBD1
J gene: TRBJ1-4
clone size: few
V gene: TRBV2

CDR3 DNA: TGCAGCGCGTCCCGGGGCAGTGGCGAAAAACTGTTTTTT
CDR3 protein: CSASRGSGEKLFF
D gene: NA
J gene: TRBJ1-4
clone size: NA
V gene: TRBV29-1

CDR3 DNA: TGTGCCATCAGTGAGACCGAGAACACTGAAGCTTTCTTT
CDR3 protein: CAISETENTEAFF
D gene: NA
J gene: TRBJ1-1
clone size: many
V gene: TRBV10-3

CDR3 DNA: TGCAGTGCTAGCCGAGCGGGAGGGGGGGAAAACATTCAGTACTTC
CDR3 protein: CSASRAGGGENIQYF
D gene: TRBD2
J gene: TRBJ2-4
clone size: NA
V gene: TRBV20-1

CDR3 DNA: TGTGCCAGCAGTTACTCGGGTAGCGGGCTGTCCTACGAGCAGTACTTC
CDR3 protein: CASSYSGSGLSYEQYF
D gene: TRBD2
J gene: TRBJ2-7
clone size: many
V gene: TRBV6-2/TRBV6-3

CDR3 DNA: TGTGCCACCAGTCTGAGGGGTGGGCAGCCCCAGCATTTT
CDR3 protein: CATSLRGGQPQHF
D gene: NA
J gene: TRBJ1-5
clone size: few
V gene: TRBV24-1

CDR3 DNA: TGTGCCAGCAGCTTACCCAATTCACGAGAAAATGAGCAGTTCTTC
CDR3 protein: CASSLPNSRENEQFF
D gene: NA
J gene: TRBJ2-1
clone size: many
V gene: TRBV7-2

CDR3 DNA: TGTGCCAGCAAAGGGGCTACGCAGTATTTT
CDR3 protein: CASKGATQYF
D gene: NA
J gene: TRBJ2-3
clone size: many
V gene: TRBV2

CDR3 DNA: TGTGCCAGTAGGTTGGGACTAGCGGTCCCCGGGGAGCTGTTTTTT
CDR3 protein: CASRLGLAVPGELFF
D gene: TRBD2
J gene: TRBJ2-2
clone size: NA
V gene: TRBV19